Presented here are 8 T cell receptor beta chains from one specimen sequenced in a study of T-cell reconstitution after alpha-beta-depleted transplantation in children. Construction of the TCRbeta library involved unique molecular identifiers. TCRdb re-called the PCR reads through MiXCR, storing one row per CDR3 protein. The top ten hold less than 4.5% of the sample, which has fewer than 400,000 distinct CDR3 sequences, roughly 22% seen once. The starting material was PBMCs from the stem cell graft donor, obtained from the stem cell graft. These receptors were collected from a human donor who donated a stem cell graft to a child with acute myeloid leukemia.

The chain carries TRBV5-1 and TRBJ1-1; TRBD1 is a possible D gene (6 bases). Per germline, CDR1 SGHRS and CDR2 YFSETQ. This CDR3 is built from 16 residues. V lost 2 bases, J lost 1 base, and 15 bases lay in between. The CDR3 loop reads CASSLQPRGRNTEAFF. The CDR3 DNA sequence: TGCGCCAGCAGCTTACAACCCAGGGGAAGGAACACTGAAGCTTTCTTT.

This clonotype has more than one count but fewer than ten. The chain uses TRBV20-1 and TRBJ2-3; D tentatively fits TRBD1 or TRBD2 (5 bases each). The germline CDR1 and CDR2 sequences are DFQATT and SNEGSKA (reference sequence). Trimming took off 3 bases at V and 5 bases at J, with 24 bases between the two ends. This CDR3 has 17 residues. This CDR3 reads CSASPPADRGRGDTQYF. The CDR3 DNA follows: TGCAGTGCTAGTCCTCCGGCCGACAGAGGCCGGGGAGATACGCAGTATTTT.

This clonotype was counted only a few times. The DNA of the CDR3 is TGTGCCAGCAGCTTAGCGACTAGCGCGGGCATCAATGAGCAGTTCTTC. Encoded protein: CASSLATSAGINEQFF. This chain joins TRBV7-6 and TRBJ2-1, with 8 bases fitting TRBD2. V was clipped by 0 bases and J by 6 bases; unmatched bases: 7. Germline CDR1 SGHVS, CDR2 FNYEAQ. This CDR3 is 16 amino acids long.

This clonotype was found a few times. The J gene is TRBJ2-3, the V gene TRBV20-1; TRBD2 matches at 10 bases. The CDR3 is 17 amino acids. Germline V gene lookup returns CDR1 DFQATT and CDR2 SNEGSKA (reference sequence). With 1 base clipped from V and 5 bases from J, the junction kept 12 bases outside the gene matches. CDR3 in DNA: TGCAGTGCTAGAGGCAGGATACAGCGGGAGGGCTTAGATACGCAGTATTTT. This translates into CSARGRIQREGLDTQYF.

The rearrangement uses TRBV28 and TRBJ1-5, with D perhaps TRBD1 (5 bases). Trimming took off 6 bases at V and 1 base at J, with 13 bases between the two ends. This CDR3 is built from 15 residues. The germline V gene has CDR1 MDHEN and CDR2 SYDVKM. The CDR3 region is CASSIRGGSNQPQHF. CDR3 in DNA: TGTGCCAGCAGCATAAGGGGAGGCAGCAATCAGCCCCAGCATTTT.

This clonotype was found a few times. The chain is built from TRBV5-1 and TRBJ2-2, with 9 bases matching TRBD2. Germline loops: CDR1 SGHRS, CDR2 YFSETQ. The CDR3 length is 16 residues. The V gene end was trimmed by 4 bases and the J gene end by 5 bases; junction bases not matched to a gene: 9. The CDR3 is CASSRSSGRGTGELFF. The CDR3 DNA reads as TGCGCCAGCAGCCGAAGTAGCGGGAGAGGAACCGGGGAGCTGTTTTTT.

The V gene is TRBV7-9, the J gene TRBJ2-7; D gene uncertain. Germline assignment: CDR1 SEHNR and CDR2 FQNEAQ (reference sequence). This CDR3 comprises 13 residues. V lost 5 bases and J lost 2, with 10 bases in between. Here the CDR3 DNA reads TGTGCCAGCAGCCCCAAAGGGACCTACGAGCAGTACTTC. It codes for CASSPKGTYEQYF.

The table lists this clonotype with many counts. CDR3 coding DNA: TGCAGTGCCTCCCGTCGAGTAGACAATGAGCAGTTCTTC. It translates to CSASRRVDNEQFF. The chain employs TRBV20-1 and TRBJ2-1; D call uncertain. V dropped 6 bases and J dropped 5 bases, with 14 bases sitting between them. In germline, CDR1 is DFQATT, CDR2 SNEGSKA (reference sequence). The CDR3 contains 13 residues.